A single sample is the source of the 27 T cell receptor beta chains below, sequenced in a study of prognosis after radiotherapy for stage I lung cancer. The TCR beta CDR3 region was amplified from genomic DNA, with two rounds of multiplex PCR being used for the amplification. With primers specific to each TRBV and TRBJ gene, the first-round PCR was performed. TCRdb processed the multiplex PCR reads anew with MiXCR; each CDR3 protein has one entry. The table shows fewer than 40,000 distinct CDR3 sequences, with under 40% occurring only once. Material: PBMCs, obtained before or after stereotactic body radiation therapy (not recorded which). Source of these receptors: a donor aged 50 or older with non-small cell lung cancer.

The sample holds many counts of this clonotype. The CDR3 region is CASSSPVGFWGNQPQHF. The CDR3, as DNA: TGTGCCAGCAGTTCGCCGGTCGGGTTCTGGGGCAATCAGCCCCAGCATTTT. The rearrangement links TRBV28 to TRBJ1-5; no clear D. V was pared by 4 bases and J by 2 bases, with 18 bases between. Germline lookup yields CDR1 MDHEN and CDR2 SYDVKM. This CDR3 region has 17 residues. The full variable domain, in which reference TRBV28 and TRBJ1-5 provide the parts outside the CDR3, is DVKVTQSSRYLVKRTGEKVFLECVQDMDHENMFWYRQDPGLGLRLIYFSYDVKMKEKGDIPEGYSVSREKKERFSLILESASTNQTSMYLCASSSPVGFWGNQPQHFGDGTRLSIL.

In regard to this clonotype: A read error may be the cause here, since a much bigger clone is one base away. V usage is TRBV4-1 and J usage is TRBJ2-7; D ambiguous. Per germline, CDR1 MGHRA and CDR2 YSYEKL. The CDR3 is made up of 13 amino acids. CDR3 DNA sequence: TGCGCCAACAGCCAACGGTTCCGTGGCGAGCAGTACTTC. It specifies CANSQRFRGEQYF.

By frequency in the sample, this clonotype is medium-sized. CDR3 nucleotide sequence: TGTGCCAGCAGTTTAGCGGGGGGACCCTACAATGAGCAGTTCTTC. Protein sequence: CASSLAGGPYNEQFF. V gene TRBV12-3 or TRBV12-4 combines with J gene TRBJ2-1; D perhaps matches TRBD2 (6 bases). This CDR3 contains 15 residues. V was pared by 0 bases and J by 2 bases, with 8 bases between.

This clonotype was counted a few times. V gene TRBV5-4 combines with J gene TRBJ1-2; 9 bases map to TRBD1. This CDR3 comprises 14 residues. The V gene end was trimmed by 2 bases and the J gene end by 5 bases; junction bases not matched to a gene: 4. Looked up from germline, CDR1 is SGHNT and CDR2 is YYREEE (reference sequence). The CDR3, as DNA: TGTGCCAGCAGCTTTATCGGGACAGGGTATGGCTACACCTTC. Translating it yields CASSFIGTGYGYTF.

This clonotype was observed a few times. A far larger clone is just one base off, so this is likely a read error. V gene TRBV6-1 combines with J gene TRBJ1-6; unclear D gene. Germline V gives CDR1 MNHNS, CDR2 SASEGT. The CDR3 totals 15 residues. The CDR3 sequence: CASSEFAANNSPPHF. The CDR3 region has the DNA TGTGCCAGCAGTGAATTTGCGGCAAACAATTCACCCCCCCACTTT.

This clonotype was detected many times. The chain links TRBV28 to TRBJ2-7; tentatively, D is TRBD1 (7 bases). The CDR3 length is 13 residues. Looked up from germline, CDR1 is MDHEN and CDR2 is SYDVKM. V was cut by 3 bases and J by 6 bases, with 12 bases left in between. CDR3: CASSFYRGGEQYF. The CDR3, as DNA: TGTGCCAGCAGTTTCTACAGGGGAGGCGAGCAGTACTTC.

The table lists this clonotype with many counts. This chain uses TRBV14 with TRBJ2-7; perhaps D is TRBD1 or TRBD2 (5 bases each). From germline, CDR1 is SGHDN and CDR2 FVKESK. CDR3 length: 15 residues. The germline V and J ends were trimmed by 2 bases and 0 bases, with 11 bases remaining between them. CDR3 sequence reads: CASSQPGRPSYEQYF. CDR3 bases: TGTGCCAGCAGCCAACCGGGACGGCCCTCCTACGAGCAGTACTTC.

Points on this clonotype: A junction end diverges from the germline sequence, so it may reflect a read error. The gene calls are TRBV6-1 and TRBJ2-2; D possibly corresponds to TRBD2 (5 bases). Germline V gene data show CDR1 as MNHNS and CDR2 as SASEGT. The CDR3 has 15 amino acids. Here the CDR3 reads CASSGLQCDTGDLFF. DNA for the CDR3: TGTGCCAGCAGTGGGCTGCAGTGCGACACCGGGGATCTGTTTTTT.

In its sample, this clonotype was seen many times. The chain links TRBV6-5 to TRBJ1-6; 9 bases agree with TRBD1. The V segment lost 2 bases and the J segment 9 bases; nucleotides outside the gene matches: 8. Germline CDR1 is MNHEY and CDR2 is SVGAGI. CDR3 size: 16 residues. Here the CDR3 reads CASSYGGQGPFSPLHF. The CDR3 region has the DNA TGTGCCAGCAGTTACGGGGGACAGGGTCCCTTTTCACCCCTCCACTTT.

This clonotype was detected many times. The chain uses TRBV28 and TRBJ1-2; the D gene is possibly TRBD1 (6 bases). V was trimmed by 6 bases and J by 0 bases, leaving 17 bases between them. The CDR3 consists of 16 residues. CDR1 and CDR2 (germline): MDHEN, SYDVKM. In DNA, the CDR3 is TGTGCCAGCAGCTTTAAGCAGGACAGCGCTAACTATGGCTACACCTTC. It yields the protein CASSFKQDSANYGYTF.

This chain uses TRBV4-1 with TRBJ2-6; 9 bases fit TRBD1. This CDR3 is 19 amino acids long. Germline loops: CDR1 MGHRA, CDR2 YSYEKL. Germline trimming cut 2 bases from V and 3 bases from J; bases unmatched to any gene: 11. The CDR3 reads CASSQPGQGRVFGANVLTF. The CDR3 nucleotides are TGCGCCAGCAGCCAACCTGGACAGGGGAGAGTGTTTGGGGCCAACGTCCTGACTTTC.

Notes on this clonotype: One junction end disagrees with the germline gene, perhaps due to a read error. This chain links TRBV30 with TRBJ2-2; TRBD2 agrees at 7 bases. The CDR3 contains 16 residues. CDR1 is GTSNPN, CDR2 SVGIG, per germline (reference sequence). The CDR3 here is CACSGDAGVGTEELFF. Here the CDR3 DNA reads TGTGCCTGTAGTGGGGATGCGGGGGTGGGCACCGAGGAGCTGTTTTTT.

By share of the sample, this clonotype is medium-sized. CDR3 nucleotide sequence: TGCGCCAGCTATACAGGGGCTACTAACTATGGCTACACCTTC. Its translation is CASYTGATNYGYTF. The chain combines TRBV5-1 with TRBJ1-2; 7 nucleotides match TRBD1. Trimming at V came to 7 bases and at J to 0 bases, leaving 6 bases not matched to a gene. The CDR3 length is 14 residues. Germline values: CDR1 SGHRS, CDR2 YFSETQ. Together with reference TRBV5-1 and TRBJ1-2, the CDR3 gives the full variable domain: KAGVTQTPRYLIKTRGQQVTLSCSPISGHRSVSWYQQTPGQGLQFLFEYFSETQRNKGNFPGRFSGRQFSNSRSEMNVSTLELGDSALYLCASYTGATNYGYTFGSGTRLTVV.

This clonotype was counted at least ten times. This CDR3 reads CASSGPQRRGTQYF. The CDR3 DNA follows: TGTGCCAGTAGTGGCCCTCAGAGAAGGGGGACCCAGTACTTC. The chain joins TRBV19 to TRBJ2-5, with a possible D match to TRBD1 (5 bases). CDR1 is LNHDA and CDR2 is SQIVND in the germline V gene (reference sequence). The CDR3 spans 14 residues. The V end lost 5 bases, the J end lost 7 bases, and 17 bases lay between the germline ends.

This clonotype was counted many times. In nucleotides, the CDR3 is TGTGCCAGCACCCCTCTAACAACAGGGAGAGGCTACACCTTC. Translated, it gives CASTPLTTGRGYTF. The rearrangement uses TRBV9 and TRBJ1-2; D is perhaps TRBD1 (6 bases). The CDR3 consists of 14 residues. Germline V gives CDR1 SGDLS, CDR2 YYNGEE. V was cut by 6 bases and J by 8 bases, with 20 bases left in between.

This clonotype was counted at least ten times. This CDR3 is CASSPPLQGMGNTIYF. The CDR3 DNA reads TGTGCCAGCAGTCCCCCATTGCAGGGGATGGGAAACACCATATATTTT. The gene calls are TRBV28 and TRBJ1-3; a possible D gene is TRBD1 (6 bases). V was cut by 5 bases and J by 4 bases, with 18 bases left in between. Germline CDR1 reads MDHEN; CDR2 reads SYDVKM. The CDR3 runs 16 residues.

This clonotype was recorded at least ten times. The chain joins TRBV18 to TRBJ2-1; D gene ambiguous. The ends were cut back, 3 bases at V and 0 bases at J, with 15 bases in the middle. CDR1 is KGHSH and CDR2 is LQKENI in the germline V gene. This CDR3 contains 17 residues. CDR3 nucleotides: TGTGCCAGCTCACCCCAATCCACAAAGACCTCCTACAATGAGCAGTTCTTC. The encoded protein is CASSPQSTKTSYNEQFF.

The table lists this clonotype with many counts. The gene calls are TRBV20-1 and TRBJ2-7; D possibly corresponds to TRBD1 (5 bases). The germline V gene has CDR1 DFQATT and CDR2 SNEGSKA (reference sequence). This CDR3 has 16 amino acids. V dropped 0 bases and J dropped 2 bases, with 17 bases sitting between them. The CDR3: CSARDLRSGPTYEQYF. CDR3 sequence (DNA): TGCAGTGCTAGAGATTTGAGGTCAGGGCCGACCTACGAGCAGTACTTC.

This clonotype was counted at least ten times. The chain recombines TRBV15 with TRBJ2-1; D possibly corresponds to TRBD2 (5 bases). V lost 5 bases and J 4 bases, leaving 15 bases between the germline ends. Germline values: CDR1 LNHNV, CDR2 YYDKDF (reference sequence). This CDR3 contains 15 residues. The CDR3 DNA reads TGTGCCACCAGCCCGGACTTAGGCCTATACAATGAGCAGTTCTTC. Protein: CATSPDLGLYNEQFF.

This clonotype was seen many times. The rearrangement joins TRBV30 to TRBJ1-1, with D perhaps matching TRBD1 (5 bases). The V and J ends lost 8 bases and 1 base respectively, with 14 bases between them. Germline V gene sequence: CDR1 GTSNPN, CDR2 SVGIG (reference sequence). The CDR3 length is 13 residues. The CDR3 coding sequence is TGTGCCCCGGGACGGAGAGCGAACACTGAAGCTTTCTTT. This sequence encodes CAPGRRANTEAFF.

This clonotype was seen at least ten times. The CDR3 DNA sequence: TGCAGCGTTGGACTAGCGGGGGTATACAATGAGCAGTTCTTC. Translating gives CSVGLAGVYNEQFF. V gene TRBV29-1 combines with J gene TRBJ2-1; 12 nucleotides line up with TRBD2. V trimming: 4 bases; J trimming: 4 bases; junction bases outside the gene matches: 2. The germline V gene encodes CDR1 SQVTM and CDR2 ANQGSEA. This CDR3 is built from 14 residues.

This chain links TRBV15 with TRBJ2-2; no firm D call. V was cut by 0 bases and J by 3 bases, with 2 bases left in between. The CDR3 length is 13 residues. CDR1 and CDR2 (germline): LNHNV, YYDKDF (reference sequence). Here the CDR3 reads CATSRDYTGELFF. The CDR3 DNA is TGTGCCACCAGCAGAGATTACACCGGGGAGCTGTTTTTT.

This clonotype was counted once. A read error is possible here, since a much larger clone lies one base away. For the CDR3, the DNA is TGTGCCAGCAGCTCAAGACTCGACGGGGAAACCCAGTACTTC. This codes for CASSSRLDGETQYF. The V and J genes are TRBV7-3 and TRBJ2-5; D perhaps matches TRBD2 (5 bases). Trimming took 4 bases from V and 8 from J, leaving 17 bases between them. The germline V gene encodes CDR1 SGHTA and CDR2 FQGTGA. This CDR3 is built from 14 residues.

This clonotype was seen repeatedly, ten times or more. This chain joins TRBV6-4 and TRBJ2-5; maybe TRBD2 (5 bases). There are 13 residues in the CDR3. Germline V gene sequence: CDR1 MRHNA, CDR2 SNTAGT. The V gene lost 5 bases and the J gene lost 3 bases, with 10 bases spanning the gap. The CDR3 DNA follows: TGTGCCAGCAGTCGAGCGGCGAAAGAGACCCAGTACTTC. It yields the protein CASSRAAKETQYF.

This clonotype was detected many times. The gene calls are TRBV12-3 or TRBV12-4 and TRBJ1-1, with no clear D. V lost 6 bases and J 5 bases, leaving 16 bases between the germline ends. CDR3 length equals 14 residues. In nucleotides, the CDR3 is TGTGCCAGCAGCCGACACTGGTCAGGAACTGAAGCTTTCTTT. Translation gives CASSRHWSGTEAFF.

As concerns this clonotype: A far larger clone differs by one base, so this is likely a read error. This chain connects TRBV10-3 to TRBJ2-7, with 12 bases matching TRBD2. There are 16 residues in the CDR3. Germline-derived CDR1 and CDR2 are ENHRY and SYGVKD. DNA for the CDR3: TGTGCCAGCAGTAACCGGACTAGCGGGACGGCCTACGAGCAGTACTTC. This codes for CASSNRTSGTAYEQYF.

J is TRBJ1-2 and V is TRBV7-3, with D maybe TRBD1 (6 bases). The CDR3 loop spans 13 amino acids. Trimming removed 6 bases at V and 1 base at J, with 9 bases between. Germline V gene data show CDR1 as SGHTA and CDR2 as FQGTGA. The DNA for the CDR3 is TGTGCCAGCAGGGAACAGGGTAACTATGGCTACACCTTC. Translation: CASREQGNYGYTF.